This T cell receptor beta chain is from a study of cytomegalovirus exposure and HLA in healthy donors. Study results and caveats: Some segments of the V type, notably TRBV6-2 and TRBV6-3, were excluded as indistinguishable.

The length of the CDR3 is 17 residues. PCR amplification relied on 60 Vbeta primers (plus 13 Jbeta primers). Assay: immunoSEQ multiplex PCR; the TCRdb copy retains only in-frame clones and omits some. The repertoire consists of 110,000 to 150,000 clones, with 76% occurring once and the leading ten covering approximately 2%. Remarks on this clone: What it recognizes is unknown.

V is TRBV21-1 and J is TRBJ2-3; TRBD2 was called by the table and not checked on the DNA. TRBV21-1 is given as a pseudogene. This receptor was identified in a woman aged 40 to 55 in good health and CMV-seronegative. Input material: PBMCs. In DNA, the CDR3 is TGTGCCAGCAGCAAAGCGTTGACATCGAGACTAACAGATACGCAGTATTTT. This codes for CASSKALTSRLTDTQYF.